What follows are 2 T cell receptor beta chains derived from one specimen sequenced in a study of cytomegalovirus exposure and HLA in healthy donors. The PCR contained 60 Vbeta and 13 Jbeta primers. Method: immunoSEQ multiplex PCR; TCRdb's copy keeps in-frame clones and lacks some. The sample includes 150,000 to 200,000 clones, 84% of them seen just once. The specimen was PBMCs. The receptors come from a boy younger than 18 in good health and CMV-seronegative.

This clone has just one count. This chain's CDR3 is CASSQVGLKTGGETQYF. The DNA for the CDR3 is TGTGCCAGCAGCCAAGTCGGACTTAAGACAGGGGGGGAGACCCAGTACTTC. The chain combines TRBV4-2 with TRBJ2-5; 9 nucleotides agree with TRBD1. Trimming at V came to 1 base and at J to 5 bases, leaving 11 bases not matched to a gene. Germline CDR1 reads LGHNA; CDR2 reads YNFKEQ. The CDR3 has 17 residues.

The chain links TRBV27 to TRBJ1-5; the match to TRBD1 covers 10 bases. V shed 5 bases, J shed 7 bases, and the junction held 14 bases outside the gene matches. CDR1 and CDR2 (germline): MNHEY, SMNVEV (reference sequence). The length of the CDR3 is 17 residues. The CDR3 is CASSRTTGTGVGQPQHF. CDR3 DNA: TGTGCCAGCAGTAGGACTACCGGGACAGGGGTAGGACAGCCCCAGCATTTT.